This T cell receptor (beta chain) appears in the sequencing data of a study of monozygotic twins with inflammatory bowel disease (dated 2019 in TCRdb). Regarding the complete study: In total, some 30 monozygotic twin pairs made up the full study: 19 Danish pairs, all IBD-discordant, plus nine German pairs, of which four were IBD-concordant and five were IBD-discordant. Each individual had, on average, about 151 000 unique TCRalpha sequences and 181 000 unique TCRbeta sequences available for analysis. Within discordant pairs, disease-associated traits were sought mainly by comparing IBD patients with their genetically identical healthy co-twins. Results and caveats for the whole study, not just this receptor: A decrease in TCRbeta repertoire diversity, as measured by inverse Simpson index, was observed in IBD patients compared with their healthy co-twins. The results gave no support for a single strong signal or clonotype linked to IBD. Because patients were on differing immunosuppressive treatments, the repertoires may have picked up extra background noise and inter-individual variability. Repertoire similarity did not differ between concordant and discordant twins, possibly due to limited statistical power. Fewer clonotypes were shared with other individuals by IBD patients than by healthy twins, most markedly in patients showing signs of disease activity. Different T cell subtypes could not be distinguished in the analysis.

About this clonotype itself: Its antigen is currently not known.

CDR3 length: 15 amino acids, cysteine to phenylalanine. No coding sequence is recorded. Based on the germline V gene, the CDR1 and CDR2 sequences are KGHDR and SFDVKD. Libraries were made using 5' RACE. Preparation of each TCR library used approximately 3,700 ng of total RNA. cDNA was synthesized with SMARTScribe reverse transcriptase in eight separate reactions per sample. During cDNA synthesis, template switching was used to introduce unique molecular identifiers that contained a 6-nucleotide sample barcode. TCRalpha and TCRbeta cDNA was amplified in two nested PCRs of about 17 and 10 cycles, and bead purification was carried out after each PCR. Before amplification, cDNA was treated with uracil DNA-glycosylase and purified using the QIAquick PCR purification kit. The second PCR was the step at which Illumina TruSeq-compatible adapters and sample-specific barcodes were added. Library quality and concentration were checked on TapeStation and Qubit, and libraries were pooled at roughly 5.1 ng each. Pooled libraries were sequenced on an Illumina HiSeq2500 single-index Rapid Run with 2 x 100 bp reads and custom sequencing primers. As for the authors' bioinformatics: MiGEC version 1.2.6 was used for UMI-based consensus assembly to correct PCR and sequencing errors. V(D)J alignment, clonotype assembly and CDR3 extraction were performed with MiXCR version 2.1.1. Normalisation of gene usage, clonotype sharing and MAIT/NKT TCR abundance was achieved by analysing the top 1000, 10 000 and 20 000 clonotypes per sample. Diversity was computed as the inverse Simpson index with the vegan R package after downsampling to 27 000 UMIs. Paired Mann-Whitney U tests on discordant twin pairs were used, with Benjamini-Hochberg multiple-testing correction. After TCRdb reprocessed the reads, each CDR3 protein sequence was kept as one row, without DNA. The V and J calls were determined by TCRdb, not by the authors. The sample table gives nearly 450,000 distinct CDR3 sequences. 2.4% of the sample belongs to the ten largest clones.

From each donor, a roughly 2.5 ml peripheral blood sample was collected into PAXgene tubes and stored at -80 degrees C. Without any T cell sorting, total RNA was extracted from whole blood using the PAXgene blood miRNA kit on an automated QIAcube. Peripheral blood from monozygotic twin pairs, either concordant or discordant for inflammatory bowel disease, underwent deep TCRalpha and TCRbeta repertoire profiling that used unique molecular barcoding. Smoking habits were recorded for all twin pairs, and individuals were classified as current, former or never smokers. Recombination connected TRBV24-1 to TRBJ2-1; TCRdb names TRBD2, which stays unverified in the absence of DNA. This clonotype was sampled from a human donor with ulcerative colitis or Crohn's disease, or a healthy co-twin of an affected twin (not recorded which). The material sequenced was blood. The CDR3 loop reads CATSDSLAGVYEQFF.